Each of the 22 T cell receptor beta chains below was sequenced from the same sample in a study of cytomegalovirus exposure and HLA in healthy donors. Libraries were prepared by immunoSEQ multiplex PCR; TCRdb keeps only in-frame clonotypes and omits some of them. This table has roughly 80,000 clones, less than 95% appearing once. The material sequenced was PBMCs. The origin of the receptors is a young woman in good health and CMV-seropositive.

The V call is TRBV13, the J call TRBJ1-3; 7 bases align to TRBD1. The junction had 6 bases not matched to a gene; V was cut back by 5 bases and J by 2 bases. The germline V gene encodes CDR1 PRHDT and CDR2 FYEKMQ (reference sequence). This CDR3 is 15 amino acids long. CDR3 in DNA: TGTGCCAGCAGCCACTACAGGGGTACTGGAAACACCATATATTTT. As protein: CASSHYRGTGNTIYF.

The chain carries TRBV5-6 and TRBJ2-7, with a possible D match to TRBD2 (5 bases). CDR3 size: 13 residues. Germline CDR1 is SGHDT and CDR2 is YYEEEE. V lost 4 bases and J 4 bases, leaving 12 bases between the germline ends. This chain's CDR3 is CASSRGVAYEQYF. Written as DNA, the CDR3 is TGTGCCAGCAGCCGAGGAGTAGCGTACGAGCAGTACTTC.

The chain has TRBV27 and TRBJ2-1; 7 positions agree with TRBD1. Trimming took 2 bases from V and 6 from J; bases not matched to a gene: 4. The CDR3 spans 14 residues. The V gene's germline CDR1 is MNHEY and CDR2 SMNVEV (reference sequence). As DNA, the CDR3 is TGTGCCAGCAGTTTAGGGACAGTTAGCAATGAGCAGTTCTTC. Translation: CASSLGTVSNEQFF.

CDR3 in amino acids: CASSHHEGQPNYEQYF. DNA for the CDR3: TGTGCCAGCAGCCACCACGAGGGCCAGCCTAACTACGAGCAGTACTTC. V usage is TRBV14 and J usage is TRBJ2-7; possible D gene TRBD2, 5 bases. The germline V and J ends were trimmed by 3 bases and 3 bases, with 18 bases remaining between them. This CDR3 is built from 16 residues. From germline, CDR1 is SGHDN and CDR2 FVKESK.

The CDR3 DNA follows: TGTGCCAGCAGCGGCGGGGACACCGGGGAGCTGTTTTTT. It translates to CASSGGDTGELFF. The chain recombines TRBV7-3 with TRBJ2-2, with D possibly being TRBD2 (6 bases). V lost 5 bases to trimming and J lost 3 bases, with 7 bases between them. The germline V gene encodes CDR1 SGHTA and CDR2 FQGTGA. The CDR3 contains 13 residues.

The V gene is TRBV6-4, the J gene TRBJ2-7; unclear D gene. V was trimmed by 6 bases and J by 9 bases, leaving 18 bases between them. In germline, CDR1 is MRHNA, CDR2 SNTAGT. This CDR3 comprises 13 residues. CDR3 coding DNA: TGTGCCAGCAGAACCTCCGAGCGTTATCGGCAGTACTTC. It yields the protein CASRTSERYRQYF.

The V gene is TRBV7-2, the J gene TRBJ2-7; 12 bases map to TRBD1. The germline V gene encodes CDR1 SGHTA and CDR2 FQGNSA. The CDR3 is made up of 15 amino acids. V trimming: 0 bases; J trimming: 7 bases; junction bases outside the gene matches: 4. The CDR3, as DNA: TGTGCCAGCAGCTTAGCGGGACAGGGGGCTCGGGAGCAGTACTTC. Translating it yields CASSLAGQGAREQYF.

V and J are TRBV4-1 and TRBJ1-5, with D perhaps matching TRBD1 (5 bases). Trimming took 2 bases from V and 6 from J, leaving 17 bases between them. Germline loops: CDR1 MGHRA, CDR2 YSYEKL. There are 16 residues in the CDR3. The CDR3 is CASSQKGRGTGQPQHF. The CDR3 region has the DNA TGCGCCAGCAGCCAAAAGGGGAGGGGTACGGGTCAGCCCCAGCATTTT.

The chain joins TRBV5-4 to TRBJ2-7; D is uncertain. Germline CDR1 is SGHNT and CDR2 is YYREEE (reference sequence). The ends were cut back, 1 base at V and 0 bases at J, with 8 bases in the middle. This CDR3 is 14 amino acids long. Here the CDR3 reads CASSLSSSSYEQYF. The CDR3 DNA is TGTGCCAGCAGCTTGTCCTCGAGCTCCTACGAGCAGTACTTC.

The chain links TRBV7-2 to TRBJ1-2; TRBD1 matches at 7 bases. Germline V CDR1 and CDR2: SGHTA, FQGNSA. The CDR3 is made up of 12 amino acids. V was clipped by 5 bases and J by 8 bases; unmatched bases: 5. In DNA, the CDR3 is TGTGCCAGCAGCGCTTCAGGGGGGGGCTACACCTTC. Its protein product is CASSASGGGYTF.

The J gene is TRBJ1-1, the V gene TRBV7-9; 8 bases agree with TRBD1. The CDR3 is 11 residues long. Germline V CDR1 and CDR2: SEHNR, FQNEAQ (reference sequence). V shed 3 bases, J shed 12 bases, and the junction held 3 bases outside the gene matches. The chain's CDR3 is CASSLDRVTFF. The CDR3 DNA reads TGTGCCAGCAGCTTGGACAGGGTAACTTTCTTT.

CDR3 in amino acids: CASSPTGLAGDNPTDTQYF. As DNA, the CDR3 is TGCGCCAGCAGCCCAACCGGTCTAGCGGGGGATAACCCCACAGATACGCAGTATTTT. The chain links TRBV4-3 to TRBJ2-3, with TRBD2 matching 10 bases. This CDR3 is built from 19 residues. Trimming cost V 4 bases and J 2 bases; bases outside gene matches: 15. Germline lookup yields CDR1 LGHNA and CDR2 YSLEER.

This clone was detected only a few times. This chain uses TRBV10-3 with TRBJ2-1; the D gene is possibly TRBD1 (6 bases). The CDR3 covers 15 residues. The germline V gene encodes CDR1 ENHRY and CDR2 SYGVKD. The V gene lost 0 bases and the J gene lost 4 bases, with 10 bases spanning the gap. As DNA, the CDR3 is TGTGCCATCAGTGAGTCCGGACAGCAGTACAATGAGCAGTTCTTC. Translating gives CAISESGQQYNEQFF.

J is TRBJ2-1 and V is TRBV4-1, with 10 bases aligning to TRBD2. Germline V gene sequence: CDR1 MGHRA, CDR2 YSYEKL. The CDR3 consists of 15 residues. V gave up 8 bases and J gave up 8 bases; unmatched junction bases: 12. CDR3 loop: CASRSGLAVTYEQFF. DNA of the CDR3: TGCGCCAGCCGCTCTGGACTAGCGGTAACGTATGAGCAGTTCTTC.

The V and J genes are TRBV9 and TRBJ1-3; 7 bases are shared with TRBD1. The CDR3 spans 16 residues. CDR1 and CDR2 (germline): SGDLS, YYNGEE. The V gene end was trimmed by 0 bases and the J gene end by 0 bases; junction bases not matched to a gene: 3. The CDR3, as DNA: TGTGCCAGCAGCGTAGCCGCAGGGGGCTCTGGAAACACCATATATTTT. It specifies CASSVAAGGSGNTIYF.

This clone showed up just once. CDR3 coding DNA: TGTGCCAGTAGTATAGTGAGGGACAGCAATGAGCAGTTCTTC. Protein: CASSIVRDSNEQFF. The V and J genes are TRBV19 and TRBJ2-1; 7 bases agree with TRBD1. Trimming cost V 1 base and J 6 bases; bases outside gene matches: 3. From germline, CDR1 is LNHDA and CDR2 SQIVND (reference sequence). This CDR3 has 14 residues.

V is TRBV5-1 and J is TRBJ2-1; D is perhaps TRBD1 (5 bases). The CDR3 is 15 residues long. CDR1 and CDR2 from the germline V gene are SGHRS and YFSETQ. The germline V and J ends were trimmed by 5 bases and 8 bases, with 20 bases remaining between them. This CDR3 is CASRFDSNSFDEQFF. The CDR3 DNA follows: TGCGCCAGCAGGTTCGACAGTAATAGCTTCGATGAGCAGTTCTTC.

This CDR3 is CASSARNRDMSAEAFF. Written as DNA, the CDR3 is TGTGCCAGCAGCGCCCGAAACAGGGACATGAGTGCTGAAGCTTTCTTT. The chain combines TRBV7-8 with TRBJ1-1; D is possibly TRBD1 (6 bases). V lost 5 bases and J 6 bases, leaving 22 bases between the germline ends. There are 16 residues in the CDR3. Germline V gene data show CDR1 as SGHVS and CDR2 as FQNEAQ.

The chain employs TRBV10-3 and TRBJ2-7, with 10 bases fitting TRBD1. The germline V gene encodes CDR1 ENHRY and CDR2 SYGVKD. V shed 3 bases and J 2 bases; nucleotides not matched to a gene: 7. The CDR3 loop spans 16 amino acids. CDR3 sequence (DNA): TGTGCCATCAGTGATCAACGGGGACAGGGGCCCTACGAGCAGTACTTC. The encoded protein is CAISDQRGQGPYEQYF.

The table lists this clone with a count of one. The chain links TRBV5-4 to TRBJ2-1, with 7 bases identical to TRBD2. CDR3 length: 11 residues. V shed 5 bases and J 10 bases; nucleotides not matched to a gene: 3. From germline, CDR1 is SGHNT and CDR2 YYREEE (reference sequence). The CDR3 region is CASSPGGEQFF. The CDR3, as DNA: TGTGCCAGCAGTCCGGGGGGAGAGCAGTTCTTC.

This clone has a single count. This chain joins TRBV7-2 and TRBJ2-5; D is perhaps TRBD1 (6 bases). The CDR3 runs 15 residues. V was shortened by 2 bases and J by 4 bases, with 14 bases between the two germline ends. From germline, CDR1 is SGHTA and CDR2 FQGNSA. This CDR3 is CASSLTGTFPETQYF. CDR3 DNA: TGTGCCAGCAGCTTAACTGGGACATTTCCAGAGACCCAGTACTTC.

The V call is TRBV6-1, the J call TRBJ2-7; TRBD2 matches 10 bases. CDR3 length: 14 amino acids. Germline CDR1 and CDR2: MNHNS and SASEGT. J lost 3 bases, V lost 8 bases, and 7 bases had no gene match. CDR3 in DNA: TGTGCCAGCCCAGGGACTAGCGACATCTACGAGCAGTACTTC. Translation gives CASPGTSDIYEQYF.